A selection of T cell receptor beta chains follows, all from one sample in a study of OX40 agonist ivuxolimab in advanced cancers. Libraries were prepared by immunoSEQ multiplex PCR; TCRdb keeps only in-frame clonotypes and omits some of them. The sample has around 80,000 clones; approximately 83% are singletons. Sequencing was performed on CD4+ or CD8+ T cells sorted from blood, taken in a trial of the OX40 agonist ivuxolimab. The receptor source for this set is an adult with an advanced solid tumor such as melanoma, head and neck, liver or kidney cancer. Both conserved end residues are part of each CDR3. Each record gives: V gene, J gene, D gene, clone size, CDR3 protein, CDR3 DNA. The D gene is left open where the match is weak. For some rows the clone size is stated as once, few or many, or as a class when expanded; others skip it.

TRBV20-1	TRBJ2-7	NA	NA	CSAPTADEQYF	TGCAGTGCTCCGACGGCGGACGAGCAGTACTTC
TRBV5-4	TRBJ2-3	TRBD2	NA	CASSLGLAGGGADTQYF	TGTGCCAGCAGCTTGGGACTAGCGGGGGGCGGTGCAGATACGCAGTATTTT
TRBV18	TRBJ2-1	NA	NA	CASSPYEGGLNEQFF	TGTGCCAGCTCACCCTATGAGGGGGGGCTCAATGAGCAGTTCTTC
TRBV5-8	TRBJ2-5	NA	NA	CASSWGNQGLRQYF	TGTGCCAGCAGCTGGGGGAATCAGGGACTGAGGCAGTACTTC
TRBV7-6	TRBJ2-2	TRBD1	NA	CASSRQGANTGELFF	TGTGCCAGCAGCCGGCAGGGGGCTAACACCGGGGAGCTGTTTTTT
TRBV10-3	TRBJ1-3	NA	NA	CAISGGGRASGNTIYF	TGTGCCATCAGTGGGGGGGGCAGGGCCTCTGGAAACACCATATATTTT
TRBV9	TRBJ1-4	NA	NA	CASSAMTTTNEKLFF	TGTGCCAGCAGCGCGATGACAACAACTAATGAAAAACTGTTTTTT
TRBV5-1	TRBJ2-7	TRBD2	NA	CASSFFSGGFYEQYF	TGCGCCAGCAGCTTTTTTAGCGGGGGCTTCTACGAGCAGTACTTC
TRBV15	TRBJ2-2	NA	once	CATSRGVGMNTGELFF	TGTGCCACCAGCAGAGGGGTAGGGATGAACACCGGGGAGCTGTTTTTT
TRBV7-8	TRBJ2-3	TRBD2	NA	CASSSGRAGIRTDTQYF	TGTGCCAGCAGCTCTGGGAGGGCGGGAATACGCACAGATACGCAGTATTTT
TRBV10-3	TRBJ1-5	NA	NA	CAISEGVGNQPQHF	TGTGCCATCAGTGAAGGGGTCGGCAATCAGCCCCAGCATTTT
TRBV9	TRBJ1-3	TRBD1	NA	CASSQGQGAWNTIYF	TGTGCCAGCAGCCAAGGACAGGGGGCATGGAACACCATATATTTT
TRBV6-1	TRBJ2-5	TRBD2	NA	CASSSGAFQETQYF	TGTGCCTCATCTAGCGGGGCTTTCCAAGAGACCCAGTACTTC
TRBV19	TRBJ2-5	TRBD2	NA	CASSSSTSGGYGETQYF	TGTGCCAGTAGCTCGAGTACTAGCGGGGGGTACGGGGAGACCCAGTACTTC
TRBV18	TRBJ2-2	TRBD2	once	CASSPQGLAGKDGELFF	TGTGCCAGCTCACCACAAGGACTAGCGGGAAAGGACGGGGAGCTGTTTTTT
TRBV7-8	TRBJ1-1	NA	NA	CASSINLGANTEAFF	TGTGCCAGCAGCATCAACCTAGGAGCCAACACTGAAGCTTTCTTT
TRBV5-1	TRBJ1-5	TRBD1	NA	CASSVSGTGGSQPQHF	TGCGCCAGCAGCGTCTCAGGGACAGGGGGCAGTCAGCCCCAGCATTTT
TRBV30	TRBJ1-4	NA	NA	CAWTDGPLRGEKLFF	TGTGCCTGGACCGACGGGCCCCTACGAGGAGAAAAACTGTTTTTT
TRBV6-5	TRBJ1-1	TRBD1	NA	CASSAWTGGLAFF	TGTGCCAGCAGTGCCTGGACAGGGGGCTTGGCTTTCTTT
TRBV11-2	TRBJ2-3	NA	NA	CASSPRGSTDTQYF	TGTGCCAGCAGCCCGCGTGGGAGTACAGATACGCAGTATTTT
TRBV21-1	TRBJ1-5	NA	NA	CASSTTGVRSNQPQHF	TGTGCCAGCAGCACCACAGGGGTACGGAGCAATCAGCCCCAGCATTTT
TRBV6-6	TRBJ1-1	TRBD1	NA	CASSYDRGTEAFF	TGTGCCAGCAGTTACGACAGGGGGACTGAAGCTTTCTTT
TRBV18	TRBJ2-6	NA	NA	CASSSDSRGKNVLTF	TGTGCCAGCTCATCGGACAGCCGTGGAAAAAACGTCCTGACTTTC
TRBV7-2	TRBJ1-2	NA	NA	CASSLGTVYGYTF	TGTGCCAGCAGCTTAGGGACGGTCTATGGCTACACCTTC
TRBV28	TRBJ2-2	NA	NA	CASKPGLNTGELFF	TGTGCCAGCAAACCGGGCCTTAACACCGGGGAGCTGTTTTTT
TRBV27	TRBJ1-5	TRBD1	NA	CASSLGAGGHNQPQHF	TGTGCCAGCAGTTTGGGGGCAGGGGGTCACAATCAGCCCCAGCATTTT
TRBV14	TRBJ2-1	NA	NA	CASSQVTSANEQFF	TGTGCCAGCAGCCAAGTGACATCGGCCAATGAGCAGTTCTTC